The sequence of this T cell receptor (beta chain) was determined in a study of beta chain features in type 1 diabetes. The wider study: No patient-donor differences in age, gender, total cells or subset yield. Study-wide results and caveats: Among patients with Type 1 diabetes, TCRB CDR3s were moderately but significantly shorter in every one of the four CD4+ subsets.

Sorting with CD45RO/CCR7/CD25/CD127/CD95/CD27 yielded naive, central memory, regulatory and stem-like memory CD4+ cells. V gave up 0 bases and J gave up 6 bases, with 6 bases separating them. The germline V gene has CDR1 LGHNA and CDR2 YNFKEQ. This CDR3 region has 13 residues. The table lists this clone with a few counts. What it binds is not known. TCRB transcripts that were expressed got sequenced, as all of the isolated RNA had been reverse transcribed. Using immunoSEQ multiplex PCR, the repertoire was profiled, and TCRdb retains in-frame clones only, with some absent. The top ten hold about 0.02% of the sample, which has fewer than 900,000 clones, 17% seen once.

The chain employs TRBV4-2 and TRBJ2-1; D gene uncertain. What was sequenced was naive CD4+ T cells from blood. The receptor was isolated from a woman younger than 35 in good health. CDR3 residues: CASSQDMFNEQFF. The CDR3 DNA is TGTGCCAGCAGCCAAGATATGTTCAATGAGCAGTTCTTC.